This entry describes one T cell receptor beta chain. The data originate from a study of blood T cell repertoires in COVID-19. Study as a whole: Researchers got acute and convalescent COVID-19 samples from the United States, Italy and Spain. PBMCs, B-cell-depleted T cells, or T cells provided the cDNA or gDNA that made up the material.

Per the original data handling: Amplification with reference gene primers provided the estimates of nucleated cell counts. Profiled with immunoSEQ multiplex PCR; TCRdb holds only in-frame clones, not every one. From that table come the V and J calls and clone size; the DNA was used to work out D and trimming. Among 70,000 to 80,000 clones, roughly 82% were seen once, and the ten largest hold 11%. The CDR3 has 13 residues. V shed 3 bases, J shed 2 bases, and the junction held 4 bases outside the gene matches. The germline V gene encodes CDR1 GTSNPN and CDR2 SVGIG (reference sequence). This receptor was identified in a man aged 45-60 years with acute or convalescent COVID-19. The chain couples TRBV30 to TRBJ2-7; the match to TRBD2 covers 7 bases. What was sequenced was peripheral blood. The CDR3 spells CAWSSGGPYEQYF. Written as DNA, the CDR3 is TGTGCCTGGAGCTCGGGGGGACCCTACGAGCAGTACTTC.